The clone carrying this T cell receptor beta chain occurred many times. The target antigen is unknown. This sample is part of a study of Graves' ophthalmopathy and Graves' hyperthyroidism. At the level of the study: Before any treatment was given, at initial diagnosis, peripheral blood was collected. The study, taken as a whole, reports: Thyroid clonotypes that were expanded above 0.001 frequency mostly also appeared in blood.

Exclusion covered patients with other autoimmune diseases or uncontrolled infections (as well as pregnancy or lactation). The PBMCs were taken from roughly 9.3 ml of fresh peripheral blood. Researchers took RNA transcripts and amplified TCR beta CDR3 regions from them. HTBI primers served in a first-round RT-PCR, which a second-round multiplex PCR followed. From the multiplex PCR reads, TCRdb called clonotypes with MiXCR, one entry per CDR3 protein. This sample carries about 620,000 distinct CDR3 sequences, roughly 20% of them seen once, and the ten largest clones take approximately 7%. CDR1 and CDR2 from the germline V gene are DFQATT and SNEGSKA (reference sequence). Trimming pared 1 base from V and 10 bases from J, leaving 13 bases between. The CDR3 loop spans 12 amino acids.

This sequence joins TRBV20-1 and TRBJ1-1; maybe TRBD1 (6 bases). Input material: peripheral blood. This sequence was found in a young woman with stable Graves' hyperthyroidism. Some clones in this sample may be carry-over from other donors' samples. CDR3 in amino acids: CSARAGGDGAFF. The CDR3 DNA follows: TGCAGTGCTAGAGCTGGGGGCGACGGAGCTTTCTTT.